This T cell receptor beta chain was identified in a study of cytomegalovirus exposure and HLA in healthy donors. Study context: Most genotyped donors, 81% of more than 300, had Caucasian-associated genetic ancestry.

Likely unrecorded immune exposures existed in these nominally healthy donors. Study-level points and caveats: A later analysis by the authors found several of the most significant clusters apparently linked to common viral pathogens. In an earlier analysis, productive rearrangement rates for most beta V segments clustered near 90% or 30%.

This clone has a handful of counts. Its antigen is still unknown. Germline CDR1 reads MNHEY; CDR2 reads SMNVEV (reference sequence). The CDR3 spans 17 residues. J lost 6 bases, V lost 4 bases, and 16 bases had no gene match. The study ran its PCR with 60 Vbeta and 13 Jbeta primers. The assay was immunoSEQ multiplex PCR, and TCRdb's table has in-frame clones only and misses some. The sample has roughly 100,000 clones; around 80% are singletons. The sample was PBMCs. The receptor comes from a man aged 30 to 39 in good health and CMV-seronegative. The rearrangement links TRBV27 to TRBJ2-3, with 7 bases lining up with TRBD1. CDR3 nucleotide sequence: TGTGCCAGCAGTTACACGGACAGGAGAGTTGAATCGGATACGCAGTATTTT. Translated: CASSYTDRRVESDTQYF.